Below are 4 T cell receptor beta chains sequenced from a single sample in a study of T cells in Graves' hyperthyroidism and ophthalmopathy (dated by TCRdb to the late 2010s). The library relied on multiplex PCR. The sequencer listed for this sample is Illumina HiSeq 2000. Amplification of TCR beta CDR3 regions was carried out from RNA transcripts. The first round of RT-PCR for the TCR CDR3 was performed with the HTBI primer set and the Qiagen OneStep RT-PCR kit. TCRdb reworked the public reads: Q25 trimming with fastp, MiXCR clone assembly, productive beta chains retained. One record per CDR3 amino acid sequence lists the most common genes and DNA. The sample table lists around 97,000 distinct CDR3 sequences, approximately 48% of them with a count of one. In total, the top ten clones hold 26% of the sample. The specimen was blood. The receptors here all came from a man aged 35-49 years with Graves' hyperthyroidism.

The table lists this clonotype with many counts. CDR3 sequence (DNA): TGTGCCACCAGCAGAGATGGGGGCTACGAGCAGTACTTC. This translates into CATSRDGGYEQYF. The chain links TRBV15 to TRBJ2-7; D may be TRBD1 or TRBD2 (5 bases each). Germline CDR1 reads LNHNV; CDR2 reads YYDKDF (reference sequence). The CDR3 is 13 amino acids. Between the trimmed V and J ends, which lost 0 bases and 3 bases, there was a span of 6 bases.

A word on this clonotype: A much more abundant neighbour one base away suggests this may be a read error. The chain uses TRBV12-3 or TRBV12-4 and TRBJ1-6, with D perhaps TRBD1 (5 bases). This CDR3 is built from 15 residues. CDR3 loop: CASRFAGGKNPPLRF. CDR3 in DNA: TGTGCCAGCAGGTTCGCGGGGGGTAAGAATCCACCCCTCCGCTTT.

The chain recombines TRBV20-1 with TRBJ2-7; 7 nucleotides align to TRBD1. The CDR3 totals 14 residues. CDR1 DFQATT and CDR2 SNEGSKA come from the germline V gene (reference sequence). This chain's CDR3 is CSARSGTARDEQYF. CDR3 DNA sequence: TGCAGCGCTCGCTCCGGGACAGCCAGGGACGAGCAGTACTTC.

This clonotype showed up many times. The rearrangement links TRBV12-3 or TRBV12-4 to TRBJ1-2, with 8 bases fitting TRBD1. The CDR3 covers 15 residues. V dropped 5 bases and J dropped 5; count of bases not matched to a gene: 10. As DNA, the CDR3 is TGTGCCAGCAGTCCCCTCGGGACAGGAAGTTATGGCTACACCTTC. Its translation: CASSPLGTGSYGYTF.